These 2 T cell receptor beta chains came from one sample sequenced in a study of T cells in localized non-small cell lung cancer. Profiled with immunoSEQ multiplex PCR; TCRdb holds only in-frame clones, not every one. In the table there are about 36,000 clones, approximately 94% of which are singletons. This material consisted of peripheral blood, taken before any cancer treatment. The receptors here all came from a female donor at least 60 years old with stage I lung adenocarcinoma.

The J gene is TRBJ1-4, the V gene TRBV14; possibly TRBD1 for D (6 bases). Germline V gene lookup returns CDR1 SGHDN and CDR2 FVKESK. This CDR3 is built from 20 residues. Trimming stripped 0 bases from V and 2 bases from J, with 22 bases between. The CDR3 DNA reads TGTGCCAGCAGCCAAGATATACCCACAGGGTACTGGGCTACTAATGAAAAACTGTTTTTT. It specifies CASSQDIPTGYWATNEKLFF. The complete variable domain, with remaining parts taken from reference TRBV14 and TRBJ1-4, reads EAGVTQFPSHSVIEKGQTVTLRCDPISGHDNLYWYRRVMGKEIKFLLHFVKESKQDESGMPNNRFLAERTGGTYSTLKVQPAELEDSGVYFCASSQDIPTGYWATNEKLFFGSGTQLSVL.

The rearrangement links TRBV19 to TRBJ1-6; 8 bases map to TRBD1. There are 18 residues in the CDR3. CDR1 and CDR2 (germline): LNHDA, SQIVND (reference sequence). V lost 3 bases, J lost 12 bases, and 19 bases stayed unmatched. In DNA, the CDR3 is TGTGCCAGTAGTATGTCATTAGTGGCGGACAGGGTACCAAGACCCCTCCACTTT. Protein sequence: CASSMSLVADRVPRPLHF. The whole variable domain, remainder taken from reference TRBV19 and TRBJ1-6, is DGGITQSPKYLFRKEGQNVTLSCEQNLNHDAMYWYRQDPGQGLRLIYYSQIVNDFQKGDIAEGYSVSREKKESFPLTVTSAQKNPTAFYLCASSMSLVADRVPRPLHFGNGTRLTVT.